This T cell receptor beta chain was sequenced for a study of shared clonotypes between healthy human individuals. The wider study: The cohort comprised a couple of women and three men. Their ages spanned 18 to 49 years. Findings and limits, study-wide: The generation probabilities recorded for non-shared clonotypes fell below those of clonotypes shared by all four donors.

This clone appeared a single time. The target antigen is unknown. Using immunoSEQ multiplex PCR, the repertoire was profiled, and TCRdb retains in-frame clones only, with some absent. The sample lists under 850,000 clones; just under 75% were seen once. Unmatched junction bases numbered 9, after V lost 4 bases and J lost 8 bases. CDR1 is MNHNY, CDR2 SVGAGI, per germline (reference sequence). This CDR3 contains 15 residues. Sequencing input: memory CD4+ T cells sorted from blood. Subset described: CD45RA-negative fraction. This TCR was sampled from a woman in her 30s in good health. The chain carries TRBV6-6 and TRBJ1-4; 8 bases agree with TRBD1. CDR3 sequence (DNA): TGTGCCAGCAGTTTCTCAACAGGGGGTTACGAAAAACTGTTTTTT. This translates into CASSFSTGGYEKLFF.